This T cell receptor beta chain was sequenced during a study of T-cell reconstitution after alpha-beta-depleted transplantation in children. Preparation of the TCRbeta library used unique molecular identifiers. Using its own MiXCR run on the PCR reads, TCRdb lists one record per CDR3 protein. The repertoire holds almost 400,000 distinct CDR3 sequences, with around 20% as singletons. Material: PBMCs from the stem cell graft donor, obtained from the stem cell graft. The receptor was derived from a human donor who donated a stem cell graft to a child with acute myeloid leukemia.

CDR3: CASSSRPSRDTQYF. The CDR3 DNA sequence: TGTGCCAGCAGTTCCCGACCTTCACGGGATACGCAGTATTTT. The J gene is TRBJ2-3, the V gene TRBV27; no definite D call. Trimming removed 4 bases from V and 6 bases from J, with 14 bases in between. Germline CDR1 and CDR2: MNHEY and SMNVEV (reference sequence). This CDR3 region has 14 residues.